This T cell receptor beta chain came from a study of T cells in Graves' hyperthyroidism and ophthalmopathy. At the level of the study: Peripheral blood draws took place at initial diagnosis, ahead of any treatment.

The study's findings and limits: Most thyroid clonotypes that were expanded above 0.001 also turned up in blood.

Trimming at V came to 5 bases and at J to 5 bases, leaving 6 bases not matched to a gene. The germline CDR1 and CDR2 sequences are SGHVS and FQNEAQ. The CDR3 consists of 13 residues. This clonotype has at least ten counts. Its target is not known. Amplified regions were TCR beta CDR3 sequences from RNA transcripts. A set of HTBI primers served as the primers for a first-round RT-PCR of the TCR CDR3. TCRdb reprocessed the multiplex PCR reads with MiXCR, giving one entry per CDR3 protein. The sample includes around 760,000 distinct CDR3 sequences, under 45% of them seen just once. No progression to ophthalmopathy during 18 months of follow-up defined stable disease. Patients aged 18 to 65 had newly diagnosed hyperthyroidism that had lasted under 2 months.

The chain is built from TRBV7-8 and TRBJ2-7; 7 nucleotides agree with TRBD2. Sequencing input: blood. The TCR sequence derives from a woman aged 40 to 50 with Graves' hyperthyroidism. In DNA, the CDR3 is TGTGCCAGCAGCGGGGGAGGGCTCAACGAGCAGTACTTC. Amino acid sequence: CASSGGGLNEQYF.